Only a few counts were recorded for the clone carrying this T cell receptor (beta chain). The CDR3 sequence is 12 residues long. The germline V and J ends were trimmed by 6 bases and 7 bases, with 12 bases remaining between them. Germline loops: CDR1 SGHTA, CDR2 FQGNSA. Here immunoSEQ multiplex PCR was the method, and the copy in TCRdb shows in-frame clones only, minus some. Of about 16,000 clones in the sample, less than 85% are singletons; the top ten hold about 14%. These data are taken from a study of PD-1 and CTLA-4 blockade in melanoma. The rearrangement joins TRBV7-2 to TRBJ1-1, with D maybe TRBD1 (6 bases). The clonotype comes from a human donor with melanoma. Sequencing was performed on CD8+ T cells from peripheral blood, taken from a patient given anti-PD-1 treatment. Here the CDR3 reads CASSTRGFEAFF. In DNA form, the CDR3 reads TGTGCCAGCAGTACCAGGGGTTTTGAAGCTTTCTTT.